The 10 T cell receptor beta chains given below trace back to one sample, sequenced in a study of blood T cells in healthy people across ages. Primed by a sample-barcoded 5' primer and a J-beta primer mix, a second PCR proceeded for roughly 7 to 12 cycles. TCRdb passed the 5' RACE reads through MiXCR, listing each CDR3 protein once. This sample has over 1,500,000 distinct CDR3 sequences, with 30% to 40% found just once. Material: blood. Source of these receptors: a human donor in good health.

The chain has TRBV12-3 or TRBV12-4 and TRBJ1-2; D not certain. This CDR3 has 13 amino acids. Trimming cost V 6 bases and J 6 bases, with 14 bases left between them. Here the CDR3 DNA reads TGTGCCAGCAGCCTTACAGAAAACCATGGCTACACCTTC. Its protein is CASSLTENHGYTF.

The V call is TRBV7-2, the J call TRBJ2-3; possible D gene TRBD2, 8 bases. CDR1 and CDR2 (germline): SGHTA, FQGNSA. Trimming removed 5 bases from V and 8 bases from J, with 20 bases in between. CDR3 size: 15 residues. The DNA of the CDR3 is TGTGCCAGCAGCATACGACAGGGACTAGGTTTTACGCAGTATTTT. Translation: CASSIRQGLGFTQYF.

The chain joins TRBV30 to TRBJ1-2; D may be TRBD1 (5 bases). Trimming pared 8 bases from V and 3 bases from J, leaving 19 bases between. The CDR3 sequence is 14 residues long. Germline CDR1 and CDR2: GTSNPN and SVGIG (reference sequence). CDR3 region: CARTRTQSDYGYTF. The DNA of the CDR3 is TGTGCCCGGACTCGGACACAGAGTGACTATGGCTACACCTTC.

CDR3 sequence reads: CSAPLRQGDYGYTF. The CDR3 DNA is TGCAGTGCTCCCCTCCGCCAGGGAGATTACGGCTACACCTTC. This chain connects TRBV20-1 to TRBJ1-2; TRBD1 might be the D (5 bases). Per the germline V gene, CDR1 is DFQATT and CDR2 is SNEGSKA (reference sequence). CDR3 length equals 14 residues. Trimming pared 5 bases from V and 8 bases from J, leaving 21 bases between.

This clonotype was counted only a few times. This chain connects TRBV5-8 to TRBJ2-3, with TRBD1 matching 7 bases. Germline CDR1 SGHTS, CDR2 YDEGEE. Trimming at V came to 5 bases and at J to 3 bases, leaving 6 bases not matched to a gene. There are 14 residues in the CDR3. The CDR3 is CASRPRGQTDTQYF. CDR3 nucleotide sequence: TGTGCCAGCAGACCTAGGGGGCAAACAGATACGCAGTATTTT.

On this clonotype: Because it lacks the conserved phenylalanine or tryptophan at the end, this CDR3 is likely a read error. DNA for the CDR3: TGCAGTGCTAAGCGGGGGGGCGCGGCCTACAATGAGCAGTTCGTC. This encodes CSAKRGGAAYNEQFV. The chain employs TRBV20-1 and TRBJ2-1, with 10 bases aligning to TRBD2. The CDR3 is 15 residues long. Germline trimming cut 4 bases from V and 2 bases from J; bases unmatched to any gene: 5. Germline CDR1 and CDR2: DFQATT and SNEGSKA (reference sequence).

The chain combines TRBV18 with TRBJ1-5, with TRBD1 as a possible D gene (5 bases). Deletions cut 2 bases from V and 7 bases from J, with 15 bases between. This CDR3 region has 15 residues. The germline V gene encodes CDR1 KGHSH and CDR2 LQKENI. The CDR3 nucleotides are TGTGCCAGCTCACCAAGGCAGGGTCGGGGACAGCCCCAGCATTTT. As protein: CASSPRQGRGQPQHF.

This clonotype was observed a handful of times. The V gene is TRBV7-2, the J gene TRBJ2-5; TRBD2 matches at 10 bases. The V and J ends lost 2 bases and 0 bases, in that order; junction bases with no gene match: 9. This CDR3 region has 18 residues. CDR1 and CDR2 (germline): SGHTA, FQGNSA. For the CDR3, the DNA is TGTGCCAGCAGCTTACAGTCTAGCGGGGGTCTATACCAAGAGACCCAGTACTTC. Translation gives CASSLQSSGGLYQETQYF.

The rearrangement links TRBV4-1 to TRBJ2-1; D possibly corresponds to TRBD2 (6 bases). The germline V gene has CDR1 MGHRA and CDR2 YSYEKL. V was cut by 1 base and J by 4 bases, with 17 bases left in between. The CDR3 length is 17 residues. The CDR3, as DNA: TGCGCCAGCAGCCAAGTGGCCGGGGCTAGCGCTTACAATGAGCAGTTCTTC. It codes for CASSQVAGASAYNEQFF.

The CDR3 sequence is CASRSGTWYNEQFF. As DNA, the CDR3 is TGTGCCAGCAGGAGCGGGACTTGGTACAATGAGCAGTTCTTC. The chain employs TRBV28 and TRBJ2-1, with 7 bases matching TRBD2. The germline gives CDR1 MDHEN, CDR2 SYDVKM. Unmatched junction bases numbered 6, after V lost 6 bases and J lost 4 bases. The CDR3 is 14 amino acids.